The 13 T cell receptor beta chains presented below share a single source sample, sequenced in a study of T cells in Graves' hyperthyroidism and ophthalmopathy. Regions amplified from RNA transcripts were the TCR beta CDR3 regions. A first-round RT-PCR of the TCR CDR3 used the HTBI primer set. TCRdb reprocessed the multiplex PCR reads via MiXCR and lists one record per CDR3 protein. The profile covers 550,000 to 600,000 distinct CDR3 sequences, with around 45% appearing a single time and over 15% taken by the ten largest. Sequences were obtained from peripheral blood or thyroid tissue (not recorded which). Receptor source: an adult woman with Graves' disease, either hyperthyroidism or ophthalmopathy (not recorded which).

The rearrangement uses TRBV29-1 and TRBJ1-4; possible D gene TRBD1, 6 bases. Germline V gene sequence: CDR1 SQVTM, CDR2 ANQGSEA. The CDR3 has 12 residues. V lost 6 bases and J lost 8, with 13 bases in between. The CDR3 region has the DNA TGCAGCGTACCGGACGGACAGGAAAAACTGTTTTTT. Protein sequence: CSVPDGQEKLFF.

This clonotype was seen at least ten times. The chain couples TRBV10-1 to TRBJ2-2; maybe TRBD1 (5 bases). Looked up from germline, CDR1 is WNHNN and CDR2 is SYGVQD (reference sequence). This CDR3 has 14 residues. Trimming cost V 2 bases and J 7 bases, with 11 bases left between them. The CDR3: CASSELQGGGELFF. CDR3 DNA sequence: TGCGCCAGCAGTGAGCTTCAGGGTGGCGGGGAGCTGTTTTTT.

This clonotype was counted only a few times. The chain recombines TRBV20-1 with TRBJ2-7; 9 bases line up with TRBD2. Unmatched junction bases numbered 3, after V lost 0 bases and J lost 0 bases. CDR1 DFQATT and CDR2 SNEGSKA come from the germline V gene (reference sequence). This CDR3 comprises 15 residues. The CDR3 DNA reads as TGCAGTGCTAGAGAGCTAGCGGGGAGCTCCTACGAGCAGTACTTC. This sequence encodes CSARELAGSSYEQYF.

The chain links TRBV11-2 to TRBJ2-5; D is ambiguous. This CDR3 contains 13 residues. CDR1 SGHAT and CDR2 FQNNGV come from the germline V gene. Deletions cut 5 bases from V and 4 bases from J, with 11 bases between. This chain's CDR3 is CASSLLRRETQYF. CDR3 nucleotide sequence: TGTGCCAGCAGCCTTCTTAGGCGAGAGACCCAGTACTTC.

Many counts were recorded for this clonotype. V usage is TRBV11-2 and J usage is TRBJ2-7; the D gene is possibly TRBD2 (5 bases). Germline assignment: CDR1 SGHAT and CDR2 FQNNGV. The CDR3 runs 15 residues. Trimming removed 4 bases from V and 2 bases from J, with 15 bases in between. CDR3 sequence reads: CASSSLVGSTYEQYF. For the CDR3, the DNA is TGTGCCAGCAGCTCACTCGTGGGGAGTACCTACGAGCAGTACTTC.

The J gene is TRBJ1-2, the V gene TRBV25-1; possible D gene TRBD1, 5 bases. This CDR3 has 12 residues. CDR1 is MGHDK and CDR2 is SYGVNS in the germline V gene. The CDR3 loop is CARGAAQDGYTF. DNA of the CDR3: TGTGCTAGGGGAGCAGCTCAGGATGGCTACACCTTC.

The V gene is TRBV29-1, the J gene TRBJ1-2; TRBD1 agrees at 9 bases. V shed 7 bases and J 6 bases; nucleotides not matched to a gene: 3. From germline, CDR1 is SQVTM and CDR2 ANQGSEA. The CDR3 loop spans 11 amino acids. CDR3 loop: CSARTGDGYTF. Written as DNA, the CDR3 is TGCAGCGCCAGGACAGGGGATGGCTACACCTTC.

J is TRBJ2-7 and V is TRBV25-1, with 7 nucleotides matching TRBD2. Germline-derived CDR1 and CDR2 are MGHDK and SYGVNS. CDR3 length: 18 amino acids. J lost 3 bases, V lost 2 bases, and 16 bases had no gene match. CDR3 in amino acids: CASSEEGFRDYPRYEQYF. CDR3 bases: TGTGCCAGCAGTGAAGAGGGATTCCGGGACTACCCCCGCTACGAGCAGTACTTC.

The genes are TRBV11-2 and TRBJ2-6; D ambiguous. CDR1 and CDR2 (germline): SGHAT, FQNNGV. The CDR3 has 14 amino acids. V was trimmed by 0 bases and J by 4 bases, leaving 4 bases between them. CDR3 amino acids: CASSLDRGANVLTF. The CDR3 bases are TGTGCCAGCAGCTTAGACAGGGGGGCCAACGTCCTGACTTTC. Full variable domain (rest looked up from reference TRBV11-2 and TRBJ2-6): EAGVAQSPRYKIIEKRQSVAFWCNPISGHATLYWYQQILGQGPKLLIQFQNNGVVDDSQLPKDRFSAERLKGVDSTLKIQPAKLEDSAVYLCASSLDRGANVLTFGAGSRLTVL.

This clonotype was detected ten times or more. V usage is TRBV6-1 and J usage is TRBJ2-2, with D unresolved. The germline V and J ends were trimmed by 10 bases and 4 bases, with 13 bases remaining between them. Germline CDR1 reads MNHNS; CDR2 reads SASEGT. This CDR3 has 13 residues. The CDR3 sequence is CATLNLGTGELFF. The CDR3 DNA reads TGTGCCACCCTAAACTTGGGCACCGGGGAGCTGTTTTTT.

The chain employs TRBV20-1 and TRBJ1-4; D call uncertain. Deletions cut 4 bases from V and 5 bases from J, with 14 bases between. The CDR3 runs 14 residues. CDR1 is DFQATT, CDR2 SNEGSKA, per germline (reference sequence). The CDR3 region is CSAIREYTNEKLFF. DNA for the CDR3: TGCAGTGCTATTAGGGAGTACACAAATGAAAAACTGTTTTTT.

This clonotype has at least ten counts. The J gene is TRBJ2-7, the V gene TRBV5-4, with 9 positions matching TRBD1. This CDR3 contains 15 residues. With 1 base clipped from V and 1 base from J, the junction kept 3 bases outside the gene matches. Germline CDR1 and CDR2: SGHNT and YYREEE (reference sequence). The CDR3 nucleotides are TGTGCCAGCAGCTTGCCTGGGACAGGGTCCTACGAGCAGTACTTC. This sequence encodes CASSLPGTGSYEQYF.

This clonotype was observed a few times. The J gene is TRBJ1-1, the V gene TRBV20-1; D remains unclear. The CDR3 has 14 amino acids. Germline V lookup: CDR1 DFQATT, CDR2 SNEGSKA (reference sequence). Trimming took 5 bases from V and 1 from J, leaving 14 bases between them. The CDR3 bases are TGCAGTGCTGGAGGACGGCCCGGGAACACTGAAGCTTTCTTT. Translation: CSAGGRPGNTEAFF.